The 9 T cell receptor beta chains below come from one sample, sequenced in a study of beta chain features in type 1 diabetes. Expressed TCRB transcripts were sequenced after all isolated RNA was converted to cDNA. Generated by immunoSEQ multiplex PCR, the TCRdb table keeps only in-frame clones and is missing some. The sample has 300,000 or so clones, 6.5% to 10% seen once. Specimen: central memory CD4+ T cells from blood. These TCRs come from a woman under 30 in good health.

This clone has at least ten counts. This chain links TRBV21-1 with TRBJ1-1. TRBV21-1 is a known pseudogene. The CDR3 is made up of 13 amino acids. This CDR3 is CASSTRVNTEAFF. For the CDR3, the DNA is TGTGCCAGCAGCACAAGGGTGAACACTGAAGCTTTCTTT.

CDR3 amino acids: CASSIGQGSFYGYTF. The CDR3 region has the DNA TGTGCCAGCAGTATAGGACAGGGTTCCTTCTATGGCTACACCTTC. The chain links TRBV28 to TRBJ1-2, with 8 bases lining up with TRBD1. The trim removed 5 bases at V and 4 bases at J, leaving 9 bases unmatched. Germline V lookup: CDR1 MDHEN, CDR2 SYDVKM. The CDR3 is 15 residues long.

The chain combines TRBV7-2 with TRBJ1-4; no firm D call. Trimming stripped 3 bases from V and 5 bases from J, with 7 bases between. Germline-derived CDR1 and CDR2 are SGHTA and FQGNSA. The CDR3 is 13 residues long. The CDR3 region has the DNA TGTGCCAGCAGCTTGCCAGAAAATGAAAAACTGTTTTTT. Its translation is CASSLPENEKLFF.

The chain has TRBV5-6 and TRBJ1-1, with D unresolved. Germline V CDR1 and CDR2: SGHDT, YYEEEE. V shed 4 bases and J shed 5 bases, with 9 bases lying between them. The CDR3 loop spans 12 amino acids. DNA for the CDR3: TGTGCCAGCAGCCTGACATGGACTGAAGCTTTCTTT. Its protein product is CASSLTWTEAFF.

This clone was counted a few times. The chain carries TRBV7-3 and TRBJ2-7; D gene unclear. The V and J ends lost 4 bases and 8 bases respectively, with 15 bases between them. The length of the CDR3 is 13 residues. CDR1 and CDR2 from the germline V gene are SGHTA and FQGTGA. The CDR3, as DNA: TGTGCCAGCAGCTCCGGCGGCGAAGCCCAGCAGTACTTC. Protein sequence: CASSSGGEAQQYF.

The chain links TRBV20-1 to TRBJ1-2; the D is unclear. The CDR3 contains 10 residues. Germline assignment: CDR1 DFQATT and CDR2 SNEGSKA (reference sequence). Trimming shortened V by 3 bases and J by 8 bases, and 7 bases separated the two germline ends. The CDR3 bases are TGCAGTGCTAGTTTAGCCGGCTACACCTTC. Its protein product is CSASLAGYTF.

This clone was counted a single time. This chain connects TRBV5-1 to TRBJ2-2; D is uncertain. V was trimmed by 4 bases and J by 4 bases, leaving 17 bases between them. CDR3 size: 16 residues. Germline V gene data show CDR1 as SGHRS and CDR2 as YFSETQ. The CDR3 protein is CASSTIVSAPTGELFF. Here the CDR3 DNA reads TGCGCCAGCAGCACGATCGTGTCAGCCCCCACCGGGGAGCTGTTTTTT.

This clone was seen a handful of times. The sample carries other DNA sequences with the same CDR3. The J gene is TRBJ2-7, the V gene TRBV4-3; 11 bases agree with TRBD2. The CDR3 has 15 residues. CDR1 and CDR2 from the germline V gene are LGHNA and YSLEER. V lost 1 base to trimming and J lost 2 bases; unmatched junction nucleotides: 1. The CDR3 coding sequence is TGCGCCAGCAGCCAAGTACTAGCGGGGGCCTACGAGCAGTACTTC. Encoded protein: CASSQVLAGAYEQYF.

There are a few counts of this clone. The J gene is TRBJ2-7, the V gene TRBV5-6; 7 nucleotides line up with TRBD1. With 7 bases clipped from V and 1 base from J, the junction kept 11 bases outside the gene matches. This CDR3 has 15 amino acids. Germline values: CDR1 SGHDT, CDR2 YYEEEE. CDR3 bases: TGTGCCAGCGACGCCTCGACAGGGCGATCCTACGAGCAGTACTTC. Translating gives CASDASTGRSYEQYF.